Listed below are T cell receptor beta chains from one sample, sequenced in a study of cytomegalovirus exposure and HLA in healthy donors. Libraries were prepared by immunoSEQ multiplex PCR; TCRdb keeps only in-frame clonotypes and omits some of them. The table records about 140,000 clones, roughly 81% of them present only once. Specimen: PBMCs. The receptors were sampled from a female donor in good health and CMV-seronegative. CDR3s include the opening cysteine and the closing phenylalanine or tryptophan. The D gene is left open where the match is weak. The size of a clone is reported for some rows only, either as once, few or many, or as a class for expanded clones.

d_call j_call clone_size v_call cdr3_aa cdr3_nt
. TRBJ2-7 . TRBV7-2 CASSPRGGGRLYEQYF TGTGCCAGCAGCCCCAGGGGTGGTGGCAGGCTCTACGAGCAGTACTTC
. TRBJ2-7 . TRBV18 CASSPLNAAFSYEQYF TGTGCCAGCTCACCACTGAACGCGGCATTCTCCTACGAGCAGTACTTC
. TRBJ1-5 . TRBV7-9 CASRAGGNQPQHF TGTGCCAGCAGGGCAGGGGGCAATCAGCCCCAGCATTTT
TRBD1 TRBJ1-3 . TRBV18 CASSPDRGGNTIYF TGTGCCAGCTCCCCCGACAGGGGTGGAAACACCATATATTTT
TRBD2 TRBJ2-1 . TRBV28 CAIVAGAYSNEQFF TGTGCCATCGTGGCGGGAGCATATAGCAATGAGCAGTTCTTC
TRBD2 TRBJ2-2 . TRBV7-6 CASSHLLISGRAMDTGELFF TGTGCCAGCAGCCACCTCTTGATTAGCGGGAGGGCCATGGACACCGGGGAGCTGTTTTTT
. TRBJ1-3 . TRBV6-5 CASRSSGNTIYF TGTGCCAGCAGGTCTTCTGGAAACACCATATATTTT
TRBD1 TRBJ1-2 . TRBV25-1 CASSARTGVTLYGYTF TGTGCCAGCAGTGCCCGGACAGGGGTCACTTTATATGGCTACACCTTC
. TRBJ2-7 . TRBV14 CASSQAKRASYEQYF TGTGCCAGCAGCCAGGCCAAGCGGGCCTCCTACGAGCAGTACTTC
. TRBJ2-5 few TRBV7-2 CASSLTSTHETQYF TGTGCCAGCAGCCTCACCTCTACCCACGAGACCCAGTACTTC
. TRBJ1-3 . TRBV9 CASSVVTGKGNTIYF TGTGCCAGCAGCGTAGTAACAGGGAAAGGAAACACCATATATTTT
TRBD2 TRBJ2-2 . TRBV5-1 CASSLEPQGGSNTGELFF TGCGCCAGCAGCTTGGAGCCGCAGGGAGGGTCGAACACCGGGGAGCTGTTTTTT
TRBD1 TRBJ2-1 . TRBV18 CASSLQRTGISAEQFF TGTGCCAGCTCACTTCAACGGACAGGGATCTCGGCCGAGCAGTTCTTC
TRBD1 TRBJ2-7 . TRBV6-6 CASRSGTGGSYEQYF TGTGCCAGCAGGTCCGGGACAGGGGGTAGCTACGAGCAGTACTTC
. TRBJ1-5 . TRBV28 CASSPIGQPSNQPQHF TGTGCCAGCAGCCCCATAGGACAGCCTAGTAATCAGCCCCAGCATTTT
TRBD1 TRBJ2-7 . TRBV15 CATSRPGQETYEQYF TGTGCCACCAGCAGACCGGGACAGGAGACCTACGAGCAGTACTTC
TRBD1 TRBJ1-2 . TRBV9 CASSPSNRGQGSDYGYTF TGTGCCAGCAGCCCCTCCAACCGGGGACAGGGGTCAGACTATGGCTACACCTTC
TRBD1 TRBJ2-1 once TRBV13 CASSQTGRNEQFF TGTGCCAGCAGCCAGACAGGGCGCAATGAGCAGTTCTTC
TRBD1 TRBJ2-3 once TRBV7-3 CASSLRGRGTDTQYF TGTGCCAGCAGCTTGAGGGGGCGGGGCACAGATACGCAGTATTTT
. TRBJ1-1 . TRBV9 CASRSTTANTEAFF TGTGCCAGCAGATCAACGACAGCCAACACTGAAGCTTTCTTT
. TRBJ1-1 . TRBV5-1 CASSLGGGLSTEAFF TGCGCCAGCAGCTTGGGCGGGGGGCTGAGCACTGAAGCTTTCTTT
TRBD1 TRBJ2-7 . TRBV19 CASSMTGTAAQLSEQYF TGTGCCAGTAGTATGACCGGGACAGCCGCCCAGCTGTCCGAGCAGTACTTC
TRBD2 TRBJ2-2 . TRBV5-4 CASQLAGGPGGELFF TGTGCCAGCCAATTAGCGGGAGGGCCGGGCGGGGAGCTGTTTTTT
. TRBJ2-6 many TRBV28 CASTFGEAGANVLTF TGTGCCAGCACCTTCGGGGAGGCTGGGGCCAACGTCCTGACTTTC
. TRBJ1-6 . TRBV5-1 CASSLPGTQYNSPLHF TGCGCCAGCAGCTTACCCGGGACTCAATATAATTCACCCCTCCACTTT
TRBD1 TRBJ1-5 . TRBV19 CASNRDRGNQPQHF TGTGCCAGTAACCGAGACAGGGGCAATCAGCCCCAGCATTTT